This note documents a single T cell receptor (beta chain) sequence. What it binds is unknown. This sample was taken from a study of cytomegalovirus exposure and HLA in healthy donors. Turning to the study itself: For the 300 to 450 genotyped donors, over 80% fell within the Caucasian-associated ancestry cluster. Whole-study findings and limits: For most TCR beta V segments, an earlier analysis put the productive rate at about 87% or about 30% of the time.

Germline values: CDR1 MNHNS, CDR2 SASEGT. The CDR3 runs to 14 residues. With V trimmed by 6 bases and J by 4 bases, 4 bases remained unmatched. A multiplex PCR was run with 60 Vbeta primers and 13 Jbeta primers. Some clones are missing from TCRdb's copy, which holds only in-frame ones; the method was immunoSEQ multiplex PCR. Found here are approximately 150,000 clones; the top ten clones hold about 2.2%. V gene TRBV6-1 combines with J gene TRBJ1-5; 9 bases match TRBD1. The receptor's source is a woman aged 18 to 35 in good health and CMV-seronegative. Sequencing was performed on PBMCs. CDR3 residues: CASRLDRGNQPQHF. For the CDR3, the DNA is TGTGCCAGCAGGCTGGACAGGGGAAATCAGCCCCAGCATTTT.